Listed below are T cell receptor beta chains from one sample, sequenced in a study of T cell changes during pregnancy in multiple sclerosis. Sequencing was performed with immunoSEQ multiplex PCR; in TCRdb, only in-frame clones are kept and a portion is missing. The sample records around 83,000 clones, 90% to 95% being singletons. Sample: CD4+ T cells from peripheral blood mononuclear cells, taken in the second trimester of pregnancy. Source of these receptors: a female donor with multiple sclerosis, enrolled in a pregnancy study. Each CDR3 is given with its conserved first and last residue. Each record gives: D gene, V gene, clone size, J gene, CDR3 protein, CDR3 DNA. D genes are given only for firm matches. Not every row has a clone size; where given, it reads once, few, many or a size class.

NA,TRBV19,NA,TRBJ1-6,CASSIKEGSPLHF,TGTGCCAGTAGTATAAAAGAGGGATCACCCCTCCACTTT
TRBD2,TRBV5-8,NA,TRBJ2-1,CASSLGGSSYNEQFF,TGTGCCAGCAGCTTAGGCGGGAGCTCCTACAATGAGCAGTTCTTC
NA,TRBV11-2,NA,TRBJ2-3,CASSLFEGYHTDTQYF,TGTGCCAGCAGCTTATTCGAGGGCTACCACACAGATACGCAGTATTTT
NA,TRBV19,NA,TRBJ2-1,CASSSVRAGGNEQFF,TGTGCCAGTAGCAGCGTACGGGCAGGAGGGAATGAGCAGTTCTTC
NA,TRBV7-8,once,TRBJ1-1,CASSFRGLELRQLNTEAFF,TGTGCCAGCAGCTTTAGGGGTCTCGAGCTAAGACAGTTGAACACTGAAGCTTTCTTT
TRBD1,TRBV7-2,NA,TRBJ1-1,CASSSRNRGRGTEAFF,TGTGCCAGCAGCTCTCGCAACAGGGGAAGGGGCACTGAAGCTTTCTTT
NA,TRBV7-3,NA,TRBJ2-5,CASSLTFLGSPAETQYF,TGTGCCAGCAGCTTAACCTTTCTGGGCTCACCGGCGGAGACCCAGTACTTC
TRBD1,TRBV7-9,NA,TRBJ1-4,CASSQDRGNEKLFF,TGTGCCAGCAGCCAAGACAGGGGTAATGAAAAACTGTTTTTT
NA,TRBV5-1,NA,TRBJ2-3,CASSLEARADTQYF,TGCGCCAGCAGCTTGGAAGCCCGCGCAGATACGCAGTATTTT
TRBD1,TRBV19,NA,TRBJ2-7,CASRFQGASFEQYF,TGTGCCAGTCGATTCCAGGGGGCATCGTTCGAGCAGTACTTC
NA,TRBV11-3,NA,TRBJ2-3,CASSVTGDTQYF,TGTGCCAGCAGCGTCACGGGAGATACGCAGTATTTT
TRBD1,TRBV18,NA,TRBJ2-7,CASSIRTGNDEQYF,TGTGCCAGCTCCATCCGGACAGGGAACGACGAGCAGTACTTC
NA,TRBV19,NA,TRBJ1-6,CASSDRGAVNSPLHF,TGTGCCAGTAGTGATCGGGGGGCAGTTAATTCACCCCTCCACTTT
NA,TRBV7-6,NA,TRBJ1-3,CASSLARQGGNTIYF,TGTGCCAGCAGCTTAGCGCGGCAGGGTGGAAACACCATATATTTT
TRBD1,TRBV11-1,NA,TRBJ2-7,CASSLAGTGGSYEQYF,TGTGCCAGCAGCTTAGCCGGGACAGGGGGCTCCTACGAGCAGTACTTC
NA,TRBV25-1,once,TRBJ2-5,CASSESRDQETQYF,TGTGCCAGCAGTGAAAGCAGGGACCAAGAGACCCAGTACTTC